The 5 T cell receptor beta chains given below trace back to one sample, sequenced in a study of shared clonotypes between healthy human individuals. The table came from immunoSEQ multiplex PCR; TCRdb's copy has only in-frame clones and leaves some out. The sample contains about 980,000 clones, 70% to 85% of which appear only once. Sequencing was carried out using memory CD4+ T cells sorted from blood. Regarding subset: CD45RA-negative fraction. The source of these receptors is a man younger than 35 in good health.

V gene TRBV7-2 combines with J gene TRBJ2-7; 14 nucleotides match TRBD2. Trimming took 2 bases from V and 2 from J; bases not matched to a gene: 2. The CDR3 covers 16 residues. The germline V gene encodes CDR1 SGHTA and CDR2 FQGNSA. The CDR3 here is CASSLRGLAGAYEQYF. In nucleotides, the CDR3 is TGTGCCAGCAGCTTACGGGGACTAGCGGGGGCCTACGAGCAGTACTTC. Together with reference TRBV7-2 and TRBJ2-7, the CDR3 gives the full variable domain: GAGVSQSPSNKVTEKGKDVELRCDPISGHTALYWYRQSLGQGLEFLIYFQGNSAPDKSGLPSDRFSAERTGGSVSTLTIQRTQQEDSAVYLCASSLRGLAGAYEQYFGPGTRLTVT.

This clone was observed a few times. Other DNA sequences from this sample encode an identical CDR3 as well. V usage is TRBV7-2 and J usage is TRBJ1-5; D is uncertain. The CDR3 spans 12 residues. CDR1 and CDR2 (germline): SGHTA, FQGNSA. V was pared by 0 bases and J by 3 bases, with 0 bases between. CDR3 nucleotide sequence: TGTGCCAGCAGCTTAGCCAATCAGCCCCAGCATTTT. It is translated as CASSLANQPQHF.

This clone was seen once. Other DNA sequences within the sample encode an identical CDR3. CDR3 DNA sequence: TGCGCCAGCAGCTTGGCGGGGGATGAGCAGTTCTTC. Its translation is CASSLAGDEQFF. This chain connects TRBV5-1 to TRBJ2-1, with D maybe TRBD2 (6 bases). V gave up 0 bases and J gave up 8 bases, with 6 bases separating them. Germline V lookup: CDR1 SGHRS, CDR2 YFSETQ. There are 12 residues in the CDR3. The full variable domain, with the rest looked up from reference TRBV5-1 and TRBJ2-1, is KAGVTQTPRYLIKTRGQQVTLSCSPISGHRSVSWYQQTPGQGLQFLFEYFSETQRNKGNFPGRFSGRQFSNSRSEMNVSTLELGDSALYLCASSLAGDEQFFGPGTRLTVL.

The chain carries TRBV5-6 and TRBJ2-2, with D possibly called TRBD1 or TRBD2 (5 bases each). V was pared by 4 bases and J by 4 bases, with 20 bases between. Germline V gene sequence: CDR1 SGHDT, CDR2 YYEEEE. CDR3 length: 17 residues. CDR3 residues: CASSPRAGTTTTGELFF. CDR3 sequence (DNA): TGTGCCAGCAGCCCGAGGGCCGGGACCACGACCACCGGGGAGCTGTTTTTT.

The rearrangement uses TRBV11-2 and TRBJ1-6, with 8 bases identical to TRBD1. The V and J ends lost 5 bases and 3 bases, in that order; junction bases with no gene match: 3. Germline loops: CDR1 SGHAT, CDR2 FQNNGV. The CDR3 sequence is 15 residues long. CDR3 sequence (DNA): TGTGCCAGCAGCCCCGGGACAGGCTATAATTCACCCCTCCACTTT. Translation gives CASSPGTGYNSPLHF.